These T cell receptor beta chains were read from a single sample in a study of T cell responses to AZD1222 COVID-19 vaccine. Clones were sequenced by immunoSEQ multiplex PCR, and TCRdb holds only the in-frame ones, with some missing. The sample includes roughly 140,000 clones, under 95% of them seen just once. Sample: peripheral blood, taken on day 0 of AZD1222 vaccination. The receptors originated from an adult in good health. The CDR3 runs from the conserved cysteine through the conserved F or W. The order of the fields is V gene, J gene, D gene, clone size, CDR3 DNA, CDR3 protein. The D gene is left open where the match is weak. Clone size is given for some rows only: seen once, a few or many times, or a class if the clone is expanded.

TRBV7-2	TRBJ1-4	TRBD1	-	TGTGCCAGCAGCGCGGGACAGGGATCTGAAAAACTGTTTTTT	CASSAGQGSEKLFF
TRBV9	TRBJ1-1	-	-	TGTGCCAGCAGCGTGGATAGCACTCTGAACACTGAAGCTTTCTTT	CASSVDSTLNTEAFF
TRBV3-1/TRBV3-2	TRBJ2-5	-	-	TGTGCCAGCCAAACCCTAAGCGGAAACCAAGAGACCCAGTACTTC	CASQTLSGNQETQYF
TRBV13	TRBJ2-7	TRBD1	-	TGTGCCAGCAGCCATGGGACAGGGGCAACCTACGAGCAGTACTTC	CASSHGTGATYEQYF
TRBV11-2	TRBJ1-1	-	-	TGTGCCAGCAGCCCCAAACAGGGGAACACTGAAGCTTTCTTT	CASSPKQGNTEAFF
TRBV10-2	TRBJ1-2	-	-	TGCGCCAGCAGCAACAGAGCTAACTATGGCTACACCTTC	CASSNRANYGYTF
TRBV18	TRBJ2-1	-	-	TGTGCCAGCTCACCACCTGGGGATAATGAGCAGTTCTTC	CASSPPGDNEQFF
TRBV3-1/TRBV3-2	TRBJ2-5	TRBD2	-	TGTGCCAGCAGCCATACTAGCGGGAGCGGGGAGACCCAGTACTTC	CASSHTSGSGETQYF
TRBV19	TRBJ2-7	TRBD1	-	TGTGCCAGTAGTATAGAGGGGGACAGTATTTACGAGCAGTACTTC	CASSIEGDSIYEQYF
TRBV6-2/TRBV6-3	TRBJ2-7	TRBD1	-	TGTGCCAGCAGTACGGGACAGGGGGCGGAGGAGCAGTACTTC	CASSTGQGAEEQYF
TRBV2	TRBJ1-2	TRBD1	-	TGTGCCAGCAGGGGACAGCTAACTAACTATGGCTACACCTTC	CASRGQLTNYGYTF
TRBV4-3	TRBJ2-1	-	once	TGCGCCAGCAGCCAAGATCTGGGCTACAATGAGCAGTTCTTC	CASSQDLGYNEQFF
TRBV5-5	TRBJ2-7	TRBD2	-	TGTGCCAGCAGCTTACTAGCGGGGCCCCCTCCCTACGAGCAGTACTTC	CASSLLAGPPPYEQYF
TRBV9	TRBJ1-4	-	-	TGTGCCAGCAGCGTAGGGGTAACGGTCAATGAAAAACTGTTTTTT	CASSVGVTVNEKLFF
TRBV5-6	TRBJ1-2	-	-	TGTGCCAGCAGCTTCGACAGGCTTGAGCAGAGCTACACCTTC	CASSFDRLEQSYTF
TRBV2	TRBJ2-7	-	-	TGTGCCAGCAGTATCTACGAGCAGTACTTC	CASSIYEQYF
TRBV18	TRBJ1-6	-	-	TGTGCCAGCTCACCATCTACATCCTCACCCCTCCACTTT	CASSPSTSSPLHF
TRBV6-2/TRBV6-3	TRBJ2-1	TRBD2	-	TGTGCCAGCAGTTACGCCCTAGCGGCATCTAATGAGCAGTTCTTC	CASSYALAASNEQFF
TRBV15	TRBJ1-1	-	-	TGTGCCACCAGCAGAGGCCCCGTGGGCGACACTGAAGCTTTCTTT	CATSRGPVGDTEAFF
TRBV27	TRBJ2-7	TRBD2	-	TGTGCCAGCAGTACGACTAGCGGAAGAGGGTCCCACGAGCAGTACTTC	CASSTTSGRGSHEQYF
TRBV4-1	TRBJ1-5	TRBD1	-	TGCGCCAGCCGGGACAGGGCCCTTAGCAATCAGCCCCAGCATTTT	CASRDRALSNQPQHF
TRBV5-8	TRBJ2-7	TRBD2	-	TGTGCCAGCAGCTTGGGAAGGGACCTTGCGGGAGGGCCTTACGACGAGCAGTACTTC	CASSLGRDLAGGPYDEQYF